Shown below are 11 T cell receptor beta chains from a single sample sequenced in a study of shared clonotypes between healthy human individuals. TCRdb's table, derived via immunoSEQ multiplex PCR, lists solely in-frame clones and lacks some. The data contain approximately 2.5 million clones, approximately 94% of them singletons. Sequencing used naive CD4+ T cells sorted from blood. Regarding subset: CD45RA+ positively selected. The source of these receptors is a man younger than 35 in good health.

V and J are TRBV5-1 and TRBJ2-6; D assignment may be TRBD1 or TRBD2 (5 bases each). Between the trimmed V and J ends, which lost 4 bases and 1 base, there was a span of 9 bases. Germline V lookup: CDR1 SGHRS, CDR2 YFSETQ. This CDR3 has 15 residues. The CDR3 loop is CASSNGASGANVLTF. The CDR3 bases are TGCGCCAGCAGCAACGGGGCTTCTGGGGCCAACGTCCTGACTTTC.

The V call is TRBV15, the J call TRBJ1-1; D is possibly TRBD1 (6 bases). V dropped 6 bases and J dropped 1 base, with 18 bases sitting between them. The CDR3 is 16 amino acids. Germline V CDR1 and CDR2: LNHNV, YYDKDF (reference sequence). Written as DNA, the CDR3 is TGTGCCACCAGTCCGCCGGGACAAGGGACGAACACTGAAGCTTTCTTT. Translation: CATSPPGQGTNTEAFF.

The chain carries TRBV11-2 and TRBJ2-2, with D unclear. Germline loops: CDR1 SGHAT, CDR2 FQNNGV. The CDR3 spans 13 residues. V lost 5 bases and J lost 5, with 9 bases in between. The CDR3 DNA is TGTGCCAGCAGCCCCCACCAGACCGGGGAGCTGTTTTTT. Encoded protein: CASSPHQTGELFF. Together with reference TRBV11-2 and TRBJ2-2, the CDR3 gives the full variable domain: EAGVAQSPRYKIIEKRQSVAFWCNPISGHATLYWYQQILGQGPKLLIQFQNNGVVDDSQLPKDRFSAERLKGVDSTLKIQPAKLEDSAVYLCASSPHQTGELFFGEGSRLTVL.

V usage is TRBV23-1 and J usage is TRBJ1-2; TRBD1 might be the D (5 bases). TRBV23-1 is identified as an open reading frame with a role that is uncertain. The CDR3 spans 14 residues. V was pared by 2 bases and J by 7 bases, with 14 bases between. CDR3 in amino acids: CASSQPRGFGGYTF. CDR3 nucleotides: TGCGCCAGCAGTCAACCAAGGGGATTTGGTGGCTACACCTTC.

The chain links TRBV4-1 to TRBJ2-1; D unresolved. Germline V gives CDR1 MGHRA, CDR2 YSYEKL. The CDR3 loop spans 13 amino acids. V was cut by 3 bases and J by 5 bases, with 8 bases left in between. The CDR3 sequence: CASSHDTHNEQFF. The CDR3 DNA is TGCGCCAGCAGCCATGATACACACAATGAGCAGTTCTTC.

Comments on this clone: Other DNA sequences in the same sample also yield this CDR3. The chain links TRBV10-3 to TRBJ2-3; TRBD2 matches 13 bases. Germline CDR1 ENHRY, CDR2 SYGVKD. V gave up 4 bases and J gave up 3 bases; unmatched junction bases: 1. CDR3 length equals 15 residues. The CDR3 DNA is TGTGCCATCAGTGGGACTAGCGGGGGAACAGATACGCAGTATTTT. Amino acid sequence: CAISGTSGGTDTQYF.

This sequence joins TRBV7-9 and TRBJ2-3; no reliable D call. Per germline, CDR1 SEHNR and CDR2 FQNEAQ (reference sequence). V gave up 6 bases and J gave up 2 bases, with 3 bases separating them. The CDR3 length is 11 residues. For the CDR3, the DNA is TGTGCCAGCAGTCACACAGATACGCAGTATTTT. It codes for CASSHTDTQYF. Drawing the rest from reference TRBV7-9 and TRBJ2-3, the complete variable domain is DTGVSQNPRHKITKRGQNVTFRCDPISEHNRLYWYRQTLGQGPEFLTYFQNEAQLEKSRLLSDRFSAERPKGSFSTLEIQRTEQGDSAMYLCASSHTDTQYFGPGTRLTVL.

The CDR3 reads CASSSGTLYGEQYF. The CDR3 bases are TGTGCCAGCAGCTCCGGGACCCTTTACGGCGAGCAGTACTTC. The gene calls are TRBV6-5 and TRBJ2-7; tentatively, D is TRBD1 or TRBD2 (5 bases each). The CDR3 is 14 residues long. CDR1 is MNHEY, CDR2 SVGAGI, per germline. The ends were cut back, 6 bases at V and 6 bases at J, with 18 bases in the middle.

The chain links TRBV6-5 to TRBJ2-3; the D gene is possibly TRBD2 (7 bases). The CDR3 spans 15 residues. The V end was cut by 6 bases, the J end by 3 bases, with 16 bases between. Germline-derived CDR1 and CDR2 are MNHEY and SVGAGI. The DNA for the CDR3 is TGTGCCAGCAGCAGGACGGGGGGCCTTACAGATACGCAGTATTTT. It codes for CASSRTGGLTDTQYF.

For this clone: Other DNA sequences from this sample encode an identical CDR3 as well. The chain employs TRBV7-2 and TRBJ1-5; D is possibly TRBD1 (6 bases). Germline V gene lookup returns CDR1 SGHTA and CDR2 FQGNSA. The CDR3 has 14 residues. V shed 5 bases and J shed 2 bases, with 10 bases lying between them. The CDR3 is CASSARGGNQPQHF. CDR3 bases: TGTGCCAGCAGCGCGAGGGGGGGCAATCAGCCCCAGCATTTT.

The J gene is TRBJ2-7, the V gene TRBV6-5, with D hard to call. This CDR3 contains 12 residues. V lost 6 bases and J 3 bases, leaving 9 bases between the germline ends. Germline V gene lookup returns CDR1 MNHEY and CDR2 SVGAGI. Written as DNA, the CDR3 is TGTGCCAGCAGCCAGGACCGCTACGAGCAGTACTTC. Residues: CASSQDRYEQYF.